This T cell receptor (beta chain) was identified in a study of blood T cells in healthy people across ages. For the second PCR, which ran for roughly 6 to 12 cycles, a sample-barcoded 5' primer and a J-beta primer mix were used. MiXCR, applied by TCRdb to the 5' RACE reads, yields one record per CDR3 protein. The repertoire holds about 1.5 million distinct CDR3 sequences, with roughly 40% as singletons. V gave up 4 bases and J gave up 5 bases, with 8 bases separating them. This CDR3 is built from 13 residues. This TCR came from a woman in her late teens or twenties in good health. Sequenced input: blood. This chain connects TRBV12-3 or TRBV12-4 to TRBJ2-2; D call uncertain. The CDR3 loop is CASSYLATGELFF. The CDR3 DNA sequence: TGTGCCAGCAGTTATCTGGCAACCGGGGAGCTGTTTTTT.